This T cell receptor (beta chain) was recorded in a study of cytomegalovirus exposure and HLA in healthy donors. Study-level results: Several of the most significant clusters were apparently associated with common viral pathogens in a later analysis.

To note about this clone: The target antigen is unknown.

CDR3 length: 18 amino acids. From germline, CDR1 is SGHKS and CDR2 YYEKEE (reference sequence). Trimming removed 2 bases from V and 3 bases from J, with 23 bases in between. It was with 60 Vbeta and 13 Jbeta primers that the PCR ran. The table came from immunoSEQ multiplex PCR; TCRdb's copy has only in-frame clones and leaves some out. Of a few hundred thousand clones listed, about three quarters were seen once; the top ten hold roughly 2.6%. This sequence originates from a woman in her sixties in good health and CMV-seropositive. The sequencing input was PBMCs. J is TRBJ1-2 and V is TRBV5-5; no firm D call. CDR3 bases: TGTGCCAGCAGCTTTTCCGGGGTCCAGTACAGACCTGACTATGGCTACACCTTC. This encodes CASSFSGVQYRPDYGYTF.